This T cell receptor beta chain was sequenced for a study of T cells in Graves' hyperthyroidism and ophthalmopathy. Graves' hyperthyroidism showing no ophthalmopathy progression within 18 months was considered stable. Patients aged 18 to 65 had newly diagnosed hyperthyroidism of under 2 months' duration. About this clonotype: Just one base apart from a much larger clone, this may be a read error.

This CDR3 has 15 residues. What was amplified from RNA transcripts were TCR beta CDR3 regions. Researchers ran a first-round RT-PCR on the TCR CDR3 using the HTBI primer set. TCRdb used MiXCR to reprocess the multiplex PCR reads, holding one entry per CDR3 protein. Here the sample spans hundreds of thousands of distinct CDR3 sequences, about 14% being singletons. Sequenced material: blood. The sequence came from a woman aged 25 to 39 with Graves' hyperthyroidism. The V and J genes are TRBV12-3 or TRBV12-4 and TRBJ2-1; 8 bases align to TRBD2. This chain's CDR3 is CASNLPGLAYNEQFF. CDR3 nucleotide sequence: TGTGCCAGCAATTTACCGGGACTAGCCTACAATGAGCAGTTCTTC.